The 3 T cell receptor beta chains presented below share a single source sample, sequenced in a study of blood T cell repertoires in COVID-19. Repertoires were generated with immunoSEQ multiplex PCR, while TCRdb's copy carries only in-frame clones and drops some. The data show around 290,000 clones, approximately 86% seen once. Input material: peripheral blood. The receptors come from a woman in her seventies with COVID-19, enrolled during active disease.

In nucleotides, the CDR3 is TGCAGTGCTAGTGGGGGGGGTGGACAGCCCCAGCATTTT. Protein: CSASGGGGQPQHF. The V and J genes are TRBV20-1 and TRBJ1-5; possibly TRBD1 for D (5 bases). Germline V gene data show CDR1 as DFQATT and CDR2 as SNEGSKA (reference sequence). This CDR3 has 13 residues. V dropped 3 bases and J dropped 7 bases, with 13 bases sitting between them.

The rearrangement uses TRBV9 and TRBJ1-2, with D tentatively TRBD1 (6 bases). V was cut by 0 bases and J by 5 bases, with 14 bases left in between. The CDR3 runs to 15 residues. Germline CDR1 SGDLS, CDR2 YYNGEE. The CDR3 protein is CASSVAGQPLYGYTF. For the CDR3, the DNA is TGTGCCAGCAGCGTAGCTGGACAGCCCTTATATGGCTACACCTTC.

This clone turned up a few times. This CDR3 is CATSRPDRGPETQYF. The CDR3 nucleotides read TGTGCCACCAGCCGCCCAGACAGGGGACCAGAGACCCAGTACTTC. V usage is TRBV15 and J usage is TRBJ2-5; 8 bases are a match to TRBD1. Germline values: CDR1 LNHNV, CDR2 YYDKDF (reference sequence). This CDR3 has 15 amino acids. V gave up 5 bases and J gave up 4 bases; unmatched junction bases: 9.